This T cell receptor (beta chain) was obtained from a study of blood T cell repertoires in COVID-19. Study-level background: Donors in the United States, Italy and Spain gave samples during acute or convalescent COVID-19. In each case, the material was cDNA or gDNA derived from T cells, B-cell-depleted T cells, or PBMCs.

V lost 5 bases and J lost 8; bases outside the gene matches: 6. Germline V lookup: CDR1 PRHDT, CDR2 FYEKMQ (reference sequence). The CDR3 length is 13 residues. The table lists this clone with a count of one. As processed by the authors: Reference gene primer amplification gave nucleated cell count estimates. Profiled with immunoSEQ multiplex PCR; TCRdb holds only in-frame clones, not every one. D and trimming come from the DNA, and the V and J calls and clone size come from that table. The table includes about 130,000 clones, 65% to 90% detected once. This sequence was found in a woman of 80 years or more with acute or convalescent COVID-19. The chain joins TRBV13 to TRBJ1-2; 9 nucleotides agree with TRBD1. Material: peripheral blood. CDR3 DNA sequence: TGTGCCAGCAGCCCTGGGACAGGGCAGGGCTACACCTTC. Translation: CASSPGTGQGYTF.